The 9 T cell receptor beta chains given below trace back to one sample, sequenced in a study of neurological immune-mediated disorders. TCRdb re-analysed the 5' RACE reads in MiXCR, keeping a single row per CDR3 protein. Of around 35,000 distinct CDR3 sequences listed, about 1.4% are singletons. The specimen sequenced was PBMCs. These receptors originate from a woman aged 25-40 years with multiple sclerosis.

This clonotype was recorded at least ten times. The chain carries TRBV20-1 and TRBJ2-1, with TRBD2 identical over 8 bases. Germline V gives CDR1 DFQATT, CDR2 SNEGSKA (reference sequence). V was pared by 6 bases and J by 9 bases, with 7 bases of the junction left unmatched. CDR3 length: 12 residues. Here the CDR3 DNA reads TGCAGTGCCGGCGGGGGGACGGGTGAGCAGTTCTTC. Translated, it gives CSAGGGTGEQFF.

In its sample, this clonotype was seen many times. The chain links TRBV2 to TRBJ1-4; D is undetermined. Trimming shortened V by 7 bases and J by 8 bases, and 20 bases separated the two germline ends. The CDR3 loop spans 15 amino acids. Germline CDR1 reads SNHLY; CDR2 reads FYNNEI. CDR3: CASIRDTPLVEKLFF. The CDR3 nucleotides read TGTGCCAGCATCCGAGACACTCCGCTAGTGGAAAAACTGTTTTTT.

At least ten counts were recorded for this clonotype. The chain uses TRBV18 and TRBJ2-7; no firm D call. The germline V gene has CDR1 KGHSH and CDR2 LQKENI. The CDR3 runs 13 residues. Trimming pared 1 base from V and 2 bases from J, leaving 6 bases between. The CDR3 reads CASSPLSAYEQYF. The CDR3 DNA is TGTGCCAGCTCACCACTCTCGGCCTACGAGCAGTACTTC. Filled out from reference TRBV18 and TRBJ2-7, the complete variable domain reads NAGVMQNPRHLVRRRGQEARLRCSPMKGHSHVYWYRQLPEEGLKFMVYLQKENIIDESGMPKERFSAEFPKEGPSILRIQQVVRGDSAAYFCASSPLSAYEQYFGPGTRLTVT.

Many counts were recorded for this clonotype. This chain joins TRBV20-1 and TRBJ2-7; possible D gene TRBD2, 6 bases. Germline CDR1 reads DFQATT; CDR2 reads SNEGSKA (reference sequence). V lost 6 bases and J lost 0, with 18 bases in between. The CDR3 extends over 15 amino acids. CDR3 sequence reads: CSATPKSGLSYEQYF. The DNA of the CDR3 is TGCAGTGCCACCCCGAAATCGGGACTCTCCTACGAGCAGTACTTC.

This clonotype appeared many times. J is TRBJ2-7 and V is TRBV10-1; 9 bases align to TRBD2. This CDR3 has 13 residues. CDR1 and CDR2 (germline): WNHNN, SYGVQD (reference sequence). The J segment lost 8 bases and the V segment lost 7 bases, leaving 9 bases of the junction unmatched. DNA for the CDR3: TGCGCCAGCACCCCAATGCGGGGGGGCAAGCAGTACTTC. Its protein is CASTPMRGGKQYF.

This clonotype was recorded at least ten times. The chain employs TRBV20-1 and TRBJ1-1, with D perhaps matching TRBD1 (6 bases). Germline V CDR1 and CDR2: DFQATT, SNEGSKA (reference sequence). Trimming pared 5 bases from V and 1 base from J, leaving 11 bases between. CDR3 length: 13 residues. This CDR3 is CSAPTGSNTEAFF. CDR3 bases: TGCAGTGCTCCAACAGGGTCGAACACTGAAGCTTTCTTT.

This clonotype was recorded many times. The chain couples TRBV4-3 to TRBJ2-3, with 7 bases that match TRBD1. Germline assignment: CDR1 LGHNA and CDR2 YSLEER. The CDR3 covers 15 residues. Losses at the gene ends were 6 bases for V and 3 bases for J; bases not matched to a gene: 9. As DNA, the CDR3 is TGCGCCAGCAGTCGACAGGGAGAGGCAACAGATACGCAGTATTTT. This sequence encodes CASSRQGEATDTQYF.

This clonotype came up many times. CDR3 in amino acids: CSARSTSSIQYF. The CDR3 DNA is TGCAGTGCTAGATCGACTAGCAGCATTCAGTACTTC. The chain carries TRBV20-1 and TRBJ2-4, with 7 nucleotides matching TRBD2. CDR1 and CDR2 from the germline V gene are DFQATT and SNEGSKA (reference sequence). The CDR3 is made up of 12 amino acids. With V trimmed by 2 bases and J by 9 bases, 4 bases remained unmatched.

There are many counts of this clonotype. The rearrangement uses TRBV11-2 and TRBJ2-2, with D possibly being TRBD1 (5 bases). This CDR3 is built from 16 residues. Trimming removed 6 bases at V and 6 bases at J, with 20 bases between. Germline V gene lookup returns CDR1 SGHAT and CDR2 FQNNGV. The CDR3 nucleotides are TGTGCCAGCAGGTTCGGGCAGGGTTCAAAGGCCGGGGAGCTGTTTTTT. It specifies CASRFGQGSKAGELFF.